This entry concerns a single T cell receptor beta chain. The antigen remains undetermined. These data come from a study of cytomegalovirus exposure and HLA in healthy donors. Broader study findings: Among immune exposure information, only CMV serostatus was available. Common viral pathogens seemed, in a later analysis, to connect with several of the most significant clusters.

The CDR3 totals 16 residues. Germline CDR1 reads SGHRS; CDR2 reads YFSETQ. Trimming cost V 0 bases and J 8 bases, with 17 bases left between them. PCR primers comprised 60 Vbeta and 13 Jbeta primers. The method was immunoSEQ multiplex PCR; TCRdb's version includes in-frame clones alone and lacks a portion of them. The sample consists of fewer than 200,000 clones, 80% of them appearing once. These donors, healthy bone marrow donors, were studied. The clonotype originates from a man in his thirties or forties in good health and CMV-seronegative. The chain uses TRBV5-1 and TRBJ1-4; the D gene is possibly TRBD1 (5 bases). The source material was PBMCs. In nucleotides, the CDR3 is TGCGCCAGCAGCTTGGATAGGGGAGGTGGGGAAGAAAAACTGTTTTTT. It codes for CASSLDRGGGEEKLFF.